This TCR beta chain was sequenced during a study of blood T cell repertoires in COVID-19 (dated by TCRdb to 2019 to 2021). General notes on the study: Collaborator samples came from the United States, Italy and Spain and covered acute and convalescent phases of COVID-19. The material from the prospective study consisted of cDNA or gDNA derived from T cells, B-cell-depleted T cells, or PBMCs. The dataset comprised deeply sampled blood TCRbeta repertoires from subjects exposed to, actively infected with, or recovered from COVID-19. The repertoires were released in a freely available public database intended as a resource for research on the immune response to SARS-CoV-2. The samples were drawn from two sources: the first 160 participants of the ongoing ImmuneRACE study, and 950 to 1,500 subjects contributed by 6 global collaborators. Nearly every sample came with metadata listing a de-identified subject ID, COVID-19 status, age in years and sex. Where HLA class I and class II types were available, the types were taken from metadata supplied by the sample provider, not from assay-based typing.

Study-level results and caveats: The amount of clinical and demographic metadata varied by source and participant and was provided uncurated.

In the case of this clone: Its binding antigen is unknown. Base-call qualities are not available, and no considerably larger clone is one nucleotide away.

Relative to germline, V is missing 2 bases and J is missing 4 bases, with 11 bases of the junction outside any gene match. CDR1 and CDR2 are drawn from the germline V gene: SQVTM, ANQGSEA. The CDR3 starts with the cysteine, ends with the phenylalanine, and has 16 residues. Just the 48-base CDR3 DNA is kept, in frame starting at base 1. The immunoSEQ Assay, a bias-controlled multiplex PCR, was used to amplify TCRbeta CDR3 regions from genomic DNA. The source study handled its data this way. The number of nucleated cells in each sample was estimated from the amplification of reference gene primers within the assay. Sequence reads were collapsed and filtered to measure the absolute abundance of every unique TCRbeta CDR3 rearrangement. Productive Simpson clonality was computed per sample as the square root of Simpson's diversity index over productive rearrangements. TCRdb obtained this table from immuneACCESS and retained in-frame rearrangements with V and J assigned. These tables miss some clones; where compared with another copy, unresolved V genes account for less than half of the shortfall, and the remainder is unexplained. For V, J and clone size, that table is used; D and trimming come from the DNA. The sample profile shows some 110,000 clones; roughly 87% of them were found once. Together, the top ten hold 7.7% of the sample.

Collaborating institutions collected whole blood in K2EDTA tubes following their own protocols. Collaborator samples were shipped for TCRbeta analysis as frozen whole blood, isolated PBMCs, or DNA extracted from either sample type. The sample consisted of peripheral blood. The rearranged chain carries TRBV29-1 and TRBJ2-7, with 10 central nucleotides matching TRBD2. The TCR sequence derives from a human donor in a cohort sampled during active COVID-19. CDR3 protein: CSVEFHSSGRSYEQYF. The sequenced DNA is TGCAGCGTTGAATTTCATTCTAGCGGGAGATCGTACGAGCAGTACTTC.